Following are 10 T cell receptor beta chains from one sample sequenced in a study of cytomegalovirus exposure and HLA in healthy donors. The repertoire was sequenced with immunoSEQ multiplex PCR; TCRdb's copy has only in-frame clones and lacks some. The sample has a few hundred thousand clones; less than 90% are singletons. Sequenced input: PBMCs. The receptors shown here come from a man younger than 35 in good health and CMV-seropositive.

The rearrangement uses TRBV13 and TRBJ2-2; 9 bases align to TRBD2. This CDR3 spans 16 amino acids. CDR1 is PRHDT and CDR2 is FYEKMQ in the germline V gene (reference sequence). Trimming removed 3 bases from V and 3 bases from J; junction bases left unmatched: 5. CDR3 sequence reads: CASSFQREVYTGELFF. Here the CDR3 DNA reads TGTGCCAGCAGCTTCCAGCGGGAGGTATACACCGGGGAGCTGTTTTTT. Drawing the rest from reference TRBV13 and TRBJ2-2, the complete variable domain is AAGVIQSPRHLIKEKRETATLKCYPIPRHDTVYWYQQGPGQDPQFLISFYEKMQSDKGSIPDRFSAQQFSDYHSELNMSSLELGDSALYFCASSFQREVYTGELFFGEGSRLTVL.

V and J are TRBV5-4 and TRBJ2-1; D unclear. Germline V gene sequence: CDR1 SGHNT, CDR2 YYREEE (reference sequence). The CDR3 runs to 13 residues. Trimming took off 0 bases at V and 8 bases at J, with 9 bases between the two ends. In nucleotides, the CDR3 is TGTGCCAGCAGCTTGGACCCCACTTATGAGCAGTTCTTC. Translation: CASSLDPTYEQFF.

This sequence joins TRBV5-1 and TRBJ2-7, with D uncertain. Deletions cut 4 bases from V and 6 bases from J, with 17 bases between. The CDR3 loop spans 14 amino acids. Germline CDR1 SGHRS, CDR2 YFSETQ. The CDR3 DNA reads TGCGCCAGCAGCCAGTACGATTCGTTCTCCGAGCAGTACTTC. Residues: CASSQYDSFSEQYF.

The chain has TRBV6-1 and TRBJ1-2; no definite D call. Trimming shortened V by 2 bases and J by 8 bases, and 18 bases separated the two germline ends. The CDR3 contains 15 residues. Germline CDR1 and CDR2: MNHNS and SASEGT. DNA for the CDR3: TGTGCCAGCAGTGAACTCCGGTCTCGGTCCTCGGGCTACACCTTC. Protein sequence: CASSELRSRSSGYTF.

The genes are TRBV11-1 and TRBJ1-4; TRBD1 agrees at 8 bases. Germline lookup yields CDR1 SGHAT and CDR2 FQDESV (reference sequence). V was pared by 5 bases and J by 6 bases, with 8 bases of the junction left unmatched. This CDR3 region has 15 residues. CDR3 bases: TGTGCCAGCAGCCCAGGACAGGGCGGCGATGAAAAACTGTTTTTT. Its translation: CASSPGQGGDEKLFF.

The chain is built from TRBV4-2 and TRBJ1-4; D is possibly TRBD1 (6 bases). The CDR3 extends over 17 amino acids. CDR1 and CDR2 (germline): LGHNA, YNFKEQ. V was shortened by 2 bases and J by 1 base, with 14 bases between the two germline ends. The CDR3 region has the DNA TGTGCCAGCAGCCAAAGTCCCCGCAGGGGAACTAATGAAAAACTGTTTTTT. Its translation is CASSQSPRRGTNEKLFF.

A single count supports this clone. The chain has TRBV7-2 and TRBJ2-7, with D unclear. This CDR3 has 13 residues. With 1 base removed from V and 3 bases from J, the gap between germline ends came to 7 bases. CDR1 and CDR2 (germline): SGHTA, FQGNSA. The chain's CDR3 is CASSLGVYYEQYF. CDR3 bases: TGTGCCAGCAGCTTAGGCGTTTACTACGAGCAGTACTTC.

This rearrangement joins TRBV2 to TRBJ2-5; the D gene is possibly TRBD2 (5 bases). The ends were cut back, 1 base at V and 4 bases at J, with 13 bases in the middle. CDR1 is SNHLY and CDR2 is FYNNEI in the germline V gene. CDR3 size: 15 residues. CDR3 DNA sequence: TGTGCCAGCAGTGAAGGAGTCACGGGGATAGAGACCCAGTACTTC. It specifies CASSEGVTGIETQYF.

The chain combines TRBV5-6 with TRBJ2-5, with D uncertain. V lost 7 bases and J lost 5, with 12 bases in between. This CDR3 comprises 12 residues. The germline V gene encodes CDR1 SGHDT and CDR2 YYEEEE. CDR3 sequence reads: CASHIVGETQYF. For the CDR3, the DNA is TGTGCCAGCCACATCGTGGGGGAGACCCAGTACTTC.

The J gene is TRBJ2-7, the V gene TRBV7-9; 9 bases fit TRBD1. Germline V gene sequence: CDR1 SEHNR, CDR2 FQNEAQ (reference sequence). V shed 4 bases, J shed 5 bases, and the junction held 6 bases outside the gene matches. This CDR3 region has 14 residues. The CDR3 DNA is TGTGCCAGCAGCTCCCCGGGACAGGGACACGAGCAGTACTTC. Amino acids: CASSSPGQGHEQYF.